Presented here are 19 T cell receptor beta chains from one specimen sequenced in a study. TCRdb ran MiXCR on the 5' RACE reads and lists one entry per CDR3 protein. This table has hundreds of distinct CDR3 sequences, around 6.7% appearing once. The material sequenced was effector memory T cells from blood PBMCs. Subset reported: effector memory CD4+ T cells. These receptors were taken from a male donor with HIV.

Within the sample, this clonotype is large (0.1 to 1%). The CDR3 sequence: CASSPGGEPYGYTF. Written as DNA, the CDR3 is TGCGCCAGCAGCCCCGGGGGGGAACCTTATGGCTACACCTTC. The V gene is TRBV5-1, the J gene TRBJ1-2; perhaps TRBD1 as D (5 bases). In germline, CDR1 is SGHRS, CDR2 YFSETQ. CDR3 length equals 14 residues. Trimming pared 4 bases from V and 5 bases from J, leaving 15 bases between.

This clonotype ranks as large. The rearrangement links TRBV10-1 to TRBJ1-1, with D unresolved. V dropped 6 bases and J dropped 1 base, with 9 bases sitting between them. This CDR3 region has 13 residues. From germline, CDR1 is WNHNN and CDR2 SYGVQD (reference sequence). The CDR3 reads CASRSGPNTEAFF. DNA for the CDR3: TGCGCCAGCAGGTCGGGCCCGAACACTGAAGCTTTCTTT.

This clonotype was detected a few times. This sequence joins TRBV4-2 and TRBJ1-1; D is undetermined. Germline values: CDR1 LGHNA, CDR2 YNFKEQ. The CDR3 contains 14 residues. Trimming left V 0 bases short and J 4 bases short, with 9 bases between. The CDR3 loop is CASSQDRSSTEAFF. In DNA form, the CDR3 reads TGTGCCAGCAGCCAAGATCGTAGTAGCACTGAAGCTTTCTTT.

This clonotype was seen only a few times. The chain's CDR3 is CASSKGSGGAGRNIQYF. In DNA, the CDR3 is TGTGCCAGCAGTAAGGGGAGCGGGGGGGCCGGGAGGAACATTCAGTACTTC. The rearrangement links TRBV12-3 or TRBV12-4 to TRBJ2-4, with 10 nucleotides matching TRBD2. Trimming cost V 5 bases and J 7 bases; bases outside gene matches: 14. The CDR3 consists of 17 residues.

This chain uses TRBV7-9 with TRBJ1-1; D perhaps matches TRBD1 (6 bases). V was shortened by 1 base and J by 5 bases, with 8 bases between the two germline ends. From germline, CDR1 is SEHNR and CDR2 FQNEAQ (reference sequence). The CDR3 is made up of 13 amino acids. CDR3 amino acids: CASSLDQGTEAFF. The CDR3 DNA is TGTGCCAGCAGCTTAGACCAGGGGACTGAAGCTTTCTTT.

In its sample, this clonotype was seen a few times. This sequence joins TRBV12-3 or TRBV12-4 and TRBJ1-3, with D hard to call. V was shortened by 6 bases and J by 4 bases, with 13 bases between the two germline ends. CDR3 length: 14 residues. The CDR3 loop reads CASRETVQGNTIYF. CDR3 nucleotide sequence: TGTGCCAGCAGGGAGACGGTGCAGGGAAACACCATATATTTT.

This clonotype was recorded a few times. As DNA, the CDR3 is TGTGCCAGCAGCTTGGGACAGGGAAATGGCTACACCTTC. Translation gives CASSLGQGNGYTF. The chain is built from TRBV3-1 and TRBJ1-2, with 9 bases lining up with TRBD1. Trimming at V came to 5 bases and at J to 6 bases, leaving 4 bases not matched to a gene. Per the germline V gene, CDR1 is LGHDT and CDR2 is YNNKEL (reference sequence). The CDR3 consists of 13 residues.

This clonotype is labeled as medium-sized. This chain uses TRBV7-9 with TRBJ1-1; D might be TRBD1 (5 bases). Germline values: CDR1 SEHNR, CDR2 FQNEAQ (reference sequence). The CDR3 contains 15 residues. V was shortened by 5 bases and J by 5 bases, with 18 bases between the two germline ends. CDR3 DNA sequence: TGTGCCAGCAGCCCCCGTGGGGGATCGGGAACTGAAGCTTTCTTT. Protein sequence: CASSPRGGSGTEAFF. Complete variable domain (other parts from reference TRBV7-9 and TRBJ1-1): DTGVSQNPRHKITKRGQNVTFRCDPISEHNRLYWYRQTLGQGPEFLTYFQNEAQLEKSRLLSDRFSAERPKGSFSTLEIQRTEQGDSAMYLCASSPRGGSGTEAFFGQGTRLTVV.

The sample holds one count of this clonotype. This chain joins TRBV7-6 and TRBJ1-1; D is uncertain. Between the trimmed V and J ends, which lost 4 bases and 3 bases, there was a span of 9 bases. CDR3 length: 13 residues. Looked up from germline, CDR1 is SGHVS and CDR2 is FNYEAQ. This CDR3 reads CASSWQRYTEAFF. The CDR3 DNA follows: TGTGCCAGCAGCTGGCAGAGGTACACTGAAGCTTTCTTT.

This clonotype counts as medium-sized (0.01 to 0.1%). The J gene is TRBJ1-2, the V gene TRBV18; TRBD1 agrees at 7 bases. The germline V gene encodes CDR1 KGHSH and CDR2 LQKENI. The V segment lost 4 bases and the J segment 5 bases; nucleotides outside the gene matches: 16. The CDR3 sequence is 17 residues long. CDR3 nucleotides: TGTGCCAGCTCACTTCAATTTGACAGGGCAACGCCTTATGGCTACACCTTC. It translates to CASSLQFDRATPYGYTF.

This clonotype was counted a few times. The CDR3 DNA is TGTGCCAGCAGCCCCCGGACAGGGCTTCACCAATACGAGCAGTACTTC. Amino acid sequence: CASSPRTGLHQYEQYF. V is TRBV14 and J is TRBJ2-7; TRBD1 aligns across 8 bases. After removal of 4 bases from V and 4 bases from J, the junction contained 12 bases not matched to a gene. Germline V gives CDR1 SGHDN, CDR2 FVKESK. CDR3 size: 16 residues.

In this sample, this clonotype turned up once. The chain joins TRBV4-1 to TRBJ1-2, with D maybe TRBD1 (5 bases). Trimming took 7 bases from V and 0 from J, leaving 21 bases between them. CDR3 length: 17 residues. Per germline, CDR1 MGHRA and CDR2 YSYEKL. CDR3 protein: CASTHSAKGMTNYGYTF. The CDR3 DNA follows: TGCGCCAGCACACACTCCGCGAAGGGGATGACTAACTATGGCTACACCTTC.

This clonotype rates as medium-sized (0.01 to 0.1%). V gene TRBV10-1 combines with J gene TRBJ1-1; D might be TRBD1 (5 bases). Trimming removed 6 bases from V and 0 bases from J, with 8 bases in between. Germline lookup yields CDR1 WNHNN and CDR2 SYGVQD (reference sequence). This CDR3 comprises 13 residues. The CDR3 reads CASSDSMNTEAFF. The DNA of the CDR3 is TGCGCCAGCAGCGACAGCATGAACACTGAAGCTTTCTTT.

This clonotype was detected a few times. This chain joins TRBV11-3 and TRBJ2-3; 8 nucleotides match TRBD2. This CDR3 comprises 14 residues. Losses at the gene ends were 5 bases for V and 9 bases for J; bases not matched to a gene: 10. The V gene's germline CDR1 is SGHNT and CDR2 YENEEA. CDR3 in DNA: TGTGCCAGCAGCCCGGGGGGGGGCCCGAGGACGCAGTATTTT. This sequence encodes CASSPGGGPRTQYF. The full variable domain, rest sourced from reference TRBV11-3 and TRBJ2-3, is EAGVVQSPRYKIIEKKQPVAFWCNPISGHNTLYWYLQNLGQGPELLIRYENEEAVDDSQLPKDRFSAERLKGVDSTLKIQPAELGDSAVYLCASSPGGGPRTQYFGPGTRLTVL.

This clonotype qualifies as medium-sized. The J gene is TRBJ2-3, the V gene TRBV30; TRBD1 matches at 7 bases. The CDR3 runs to 16 residues. Germline values: CDR1 GTSNPN, CDR2 SVGIG (reference sequence). V lost 3 bases, J lost 2 bases, and 11 bases stayed unmatched. The CDR3 DNA is TGTGCCTGGAGGGCAAAGGGGACAGCCAACACAGATACGCAGTATTTT. It yields the protein CAWRAKGTANTDTQYF.

In its sample, this clonotype is large. The chain is built from TRBV30 and TRBJ1-2, with D possibly being TRBD1 (5 bases). The CDR3 sequence is 13 residues long. V gave up 0 bases and J gave up 8 bases, with 13 bases separating them. CDR1 and CDR2 from the germline V gene are GTSNPN and SVGIG (reference sequence). The CDR3: CAWSVNGREGYTF. The CDR3 bases are TGTGCCTGGAGTGTAAATGGCAGGGAGGGCTACACCTTC.

This clonotype was seen a few times. The gene calls are TRBV9 and TRBJ2-1; 7 bases agree with TRBD2. V lost 0 bases, J lost 6 bases, and 12 bases stayed unmatched. Germline V lookup: CDR1 SGDLS, CDR2 YYNGEE. The CDR3 loop spans 17 amino acids. The CDR3 bases are TGTGCCAGCAGCGTAGACCATGGGGGAGGGGTCCTCAATGAGCAGTTCTTC. Encoded protein: CASSVDHGGGVLNEQFF.

This clonotype is labeled as medium-sized. The chain has TRBV14 and TRBJ1-3; the match to TRBD1 covers 7 bases. This CDR3 has 13 amino acids. Germline assignment: CDR1 SGHDN and CDR2 FVKESK. The junction had 3 bases not matched to a gene; V was cut back by 6 bases and J by 4 bases. The CDR3 spells CASRLGQGNTIYF. For the CDR3, the DNA is TGTGCCAGCAGGCTGGGACAGGGAAACACCATATATTTT.

This clonotype has more than one count but fewer than ten. The rearrangement uses TRBV25-1 and TRBJ1-1; perhaps TRBD1 as D (6 bases). Germline loops: CDR1 MGHDK, CDR2 SYGVNS. This CDR3 region has 13 residues. The germline V and J ends were trimmed by 6 bases and 2 bases, with 10 bases remaining between them. CDR3 region: CASSLRGNTEAFF. In nucleotides, the CDR3 is TGTGCCAGCAGCCTCAGGGGTAACACTGAAGCTTTCTTT. Combining the CDR3 with reference TRBV25-1 and TRBJ1-1 gives the whole variable domain EADIYQTPRYLVIGTGKKITLECSQTMGHDKMYWYQQDPGMELHLIHYSYGVNSTEKGDLSSESTVSRIRTEHFPLTLESARPSHTSQYLCASSLRGNTEAFFGQGTRLTVV.